This T cell receptor beta chain derives from a study of circulating and synovial CD4+ cells in juvenile arthritis (TCRdb year 2014). For the wider study: TCRbeta CDR3 repertoires of circulating HLA-DR+ CD4 T cells, bulk blood CD4 T cells and synovial CD4 T cells were compared within each patient. Repertoire sequencing aimed to confirm that a circulating synovial-like CD4 T cell subset was enriched in synovial clonotypes.

As for this clone: Its antigen specificity is not known. Per-base quality was not reported, and no clone a single base away is much larger than it.

The sequenced samples came from patients who had active juvenile idiopathic arthritis. Cells were sorted immediately after thawing, with dead cells excluded using Live/Dead Fixable Near-IR Stain. The study at large found these results: The difference between circulating pathogenic-like lymphocytes and bulk blood T cells was not detected by traditional Vbeta family usage analysis. Overlap with synovium increased with sequencing depth, so measured shared-clonotype fractions likely underestimated the full repertoire overlap. Because CPL samples and bulk blood CD4 samples differed in T cell genome counts by at least an order of magnitude, sample-size effects were addressed. Circulating pathogenic-like lymphocytes clustered together with synovial T cells and shared a substantially larger fraction of CDR3 sequences with synovium than bulk blood did. Lower diversity was observed in synovial and circulating pathogenic-like lymphocyte repertoires than in bulk blood CD4 repertoires, and some CPL samples were found to be as oligoclonal as synovium.

The library was generated by the immunoSEQ multiplex PCR assay. An external provider carried out the TCRbeta CDR3 sequencing as a commercial service. The paper's processing steps were these. The analyses used productive nucleotide sequences together with amino acid sequences obtained by in silico translation. Diversity was quantified by Renyi entropy over a range of alpha values, with sample size equalised by taking the median of 200 repeated subsamples. Pairwise repertoire distance was calculated as one minus the Chao-modified Jaccard index to correct for under-sampling and was used for clustering. Frequency-weighted overlap with synovial clonotypes was calculated across 200 sample sizes, using 200 draws without replacement for each, and the value reported was the one at the size of the smaller sample. TCRdb's version of the immuneACCESS table is confined to in-frame rearrangements and falls short of the full clone set. An unresolved V gene accounts for under half of the shortfall where checked; the remainder is of unknown origin. The V and J calls and clone size come from that table; D and trimming were worked out from the DNA. Present in this sample are some 33,000 clones, approximately 96% of which were seen just once. 0.7% of the sample rests with the top ten.

Its CDR3 holds 14 amino acids, cysteine through phenylalanine. The read is trimmed to its CDR3 DNA, 42 bases read in frame from base 1. For this chain, trimming is 5 bases at the V end and 9 bases at the J end, and the number of junction bases without a gene match is 9. As encoded in the germline V gene, CDR1 is SGHTA while CDR2 is FQGTGA. In this chain, TRBV7-3 is recombined with TRBJ1-1, with 10 junctional bases fitting TRBD1. This clonotype originated in a human donor with juvenile idiopathic arthritis. The source material was CD4+ T cells from blood. The encoded CDR3 is CASSAQTGGGKAFF. The nucleotides read TGTGCCAGCAGCGCCCAGACAGGGGGCGGGAAAGCTTTCTTT.